These 14 T cell receptor beta chains were sequenced from one sample in a study of blood T cell repertoires in COVID-19 (TCRdb year 2020). The protocol used for the library was the immunoSEQ multiplex PCR assay. Held by TCRdb, this immuneACCESS table contains in-frame sequences only and omits some clones. Under half of the omission traces to an unresolved V gene where checked; the cause of the rest is unknown. Within this sample are 200,000 to 300,000 clones, with roughly 86% of them counted one time only. Under 2.5% of the sample is taken by the ten largest. Specimen: peripheral blood. These receptors were taken from a woman in her 50s with acute or convalescent COVID-19.

The chain has TRBV19 and TRBJ1-1, with D hard to call. The CDR3 has 14 residues. Germline CDR1 LNHDA, CDR2 SQIVND (reference sequence). Trimming took off 4 bases at V and 1 base at J, with 10 bases between the two ends. CDR3 DNA: TGTGCCAGTAGTACCCGCCGGGGGAACACTGAAGCTTTCTTT. This translates into CASSTRRGNTEAFF.

The chain combines TRBV12-3 or TRBV12-4 with TRBJ2-3; 8 bases are a match to TRBD2. The CDR3 is 13 residues long. The junction had 4 bases not matched to a gene; V was cut back by 5 bases and J by 6 bases. In DNA form, the CDR3 reads TGTGCCAGCAGTCCCAGGACTAGCGATACGCAGTATTTT. It codes for CASSPRTSDTQYF.

The chain combines TRBV27 with TRBJ2-3; 12 bases align to TRBD1. J was trimmed by 5 bases and V by 5 bases; bases with no gene match: 23. The CDR3 sequence is 21 residues long. CDR1 is MNHEY and CDR2 is SMNVEV in the germline V gene (reference sequence). The CDR3 here is CASSRALGQGARVRKKDTQYF. The CDR3 bases are TGTGCCAGCAGTAGAGCCTTGGGACAGGGGGCGCGGGTGAGGAAAAAAGATACGCAGTATTTT.

The V call is TRBV7-3, the J call TRBJ1-4, with TRBD1 matching over 9 bases. With V trimmed by 3 bases and J by 3 bases, 14 bases remained unmatched. The CDR3 sequence is 19 residues long. Germline V gives CDR1 SGHTA, CDR2 FQGTGA. The CDR3 spells CASSFRDRVKLAANEKLFF. CDR3 DNA sequence: TGTGCCAGCAGCTTCCGGGACAGGGTCAAGTTGGCGGCTAATGAAAAACTGTTTTTT.

The rearrangement joins TRBV6-2 or TRBV6-3 to TRBJ2-1; TRBD2 matches 11 bases. The germline gives CDR1 MNHEY, CDR2 SVGEGT. V lost 4 bases and J lost 3; bases outside the gene matches: 8. The CDR3 has 17 amino acids. For the CDR3, the DNA is TGTGCCAGCAGTTCCTACTTAGCGGGAGGGAACTACAATGAGCAGTTCTTC. Protein: CASSSYLAGGNYNEQFF.

The chain couples TRBV7-9 to TRBJ2-7, with 7 bases that match TRBD1. The CDR3 has 14 residues. V gave up 3 bases and J gave up 7 bases; unmatched junction bases: 9. Looked up from germline, CDR1 is SEHNR and CDR2 is FQNEAQ (reference sequence). The CDR3 loop is CASSFGGQFMEQYF. CDR3 bases: TGTGCCAGCAGCTTTGGGGGACAGTTTATGGAGCAGTACTTC.

The CDR3 region has the DNA TGTGCCAGCAGCGAGGGGGGGTACAATGAGCAGTTCTTC. This gives the protein CASSEGGYNEQFF. This rearrangement joins TRBV9 to TRBJ2-1; D may be TRBD2 (7 bases). Per the germline V gene, CDR1 is SGDLS and CDR2 is YYNGEE. Trimming took off 3 bases at V and 4 bases at J, with 8 bases between the two ends. The CDR3 sequence is 13 residues long. Complete variable domain (other parts from reference TRBV9 and TRBJ2-1): DSGVTQTPKHLITATGQRVTLRCSPRSGDLSVYWYQQSLDQGLQFLIQYYNGEERAKGNILERFSAQQFPDLHSELNLSSLELGDSALYFCASSEGGYNEQFFGPGTRLTVL.

V is TRBV7-2 and J is TRBJ1-2; TRBD1 matches 7 bases. Germline CDR1 SGHTA, CDR2 FQGNSA. This CDR3 contains 14 residues. The V segment lost 1 base and the J segment 4 bases; nucleotides outside the gene matches: 3. The CDR3 nucleotides read TGTGCCAGCAGCTTAGGGGACAGTCCCTATGGCTACACCTTC. It yields the protein CASSLGDSPYGYTF.

The chain carries TRBV7-2 and TRBJ2-1; D gene unclear. The V gene lost 5 bases and the J gene lost 6 bases, with 11 bases spanning the gap. The length of the CDR3 is 13 residues. Germline V lookup: CDR1 SGHTA, CDR2 FQGNSA. This CDR3 reads CASSPRNFNEQFF. The CDR3 DNA follows: TGTGCCAGCAGCCCTAGGAACTTCAATGAGCAGTTCTTC.

This chain links TRBV11-3 with TRBJ2-5; D is unclear. The CDR3 extends over 13 amino acids. CDR1 and CDR2 from the germline V gene are SGHNT and YENEEA. V lost 1 base, J lost 4 bases, and 7 bases lay in between. The CDR3 region has the DNA TGTGCCAGCAGCTTAGTAGTGTCAGAGACCCAGTACTTC. It is translated as CASSLVVSETQYF.

As for this clone: The sample contains more than one DNA sequence encoding this CDR3. The rearrangement joins TRBV19 to TRBJ2-5; 7 bases fit TRBD1. Germline CDR1 is LNHDA and CDR2 is SQIVND (reference sequence). Germline trimming cut 5 bases from V and 4 bases from J; bases unmatched to any gene: 4. CDR3 length: 13 residues. CDR3 sequence reads: CASSAQGRETQYF. The CDR3 nucleotides read TGTGCCAGTAGTGCACAGGGGCGAGAGACCCAGTACTTC. Complete variable domain (other parts from reference TRBV19 and TRBJ2-5): DGGITQSPKYLFRKEGQNVTLSCEQNLNHDAMYWYRQDPGQGLRLIYYSQIVNDFQKGDIAEGYSVSREKKESFPLTVTSAQKNPTAFYLCASSAQGRETQYFGPGTRLLVL.

This clone was observed a few times. The chain links TRBV9 to TRBJ1-1; TRBD1 is a possible D gene (5 bases). Deletions cut 4 bases from V and 0 bases from J, with 7 bases between. Per the germline V gene, CDR1 is SGDLS and CDR2 is YYNGEE. This CDR3 has 13 residues. The CDR3 nucleotides are TGTGCCAGCAGCTCCAGGGTGAACACTGAAGCTTTCTTT. It yields the protein CASSSRVNTEAFF.

The chain links TRBV27 to TRBJ1-2, with 7 positions matching TRBD1. Germline assignment: CDR1 MNHEY and CDR2 SMNVEV (reference sequence). The CDR3 sequence is 14 residues long. V lost 6 bases and J lost 5; bases outside the gene matches: 9. The DNA for the CDR3 is TGTGCCAGCAGCGTCAGGGGGGAGGCTTATGGCTACACCTTC. It specifies CASSVRGEAYGYTF.

This clone was seen a single time. The CDR3 nucleotides are TGTGCCAGCAGCCATGCCTGGGGGGGACAGGGTTCCTATACGCAGTATTTT. This codes for CASSHAWGGQGSYTQYF. The J gene is TRBJ2-3, the V gene TRBV3-1 (or the pseudogene TRBV3-2); 9 bases line up with TRBD1. The germline V gene has CDR1 LGHDT and CDR2 YNNKEL (reference sequence). J gave up 7 bases and V 3 bases, and 14 bases lay outside the gene matches. CDR3 size: 17 residues.